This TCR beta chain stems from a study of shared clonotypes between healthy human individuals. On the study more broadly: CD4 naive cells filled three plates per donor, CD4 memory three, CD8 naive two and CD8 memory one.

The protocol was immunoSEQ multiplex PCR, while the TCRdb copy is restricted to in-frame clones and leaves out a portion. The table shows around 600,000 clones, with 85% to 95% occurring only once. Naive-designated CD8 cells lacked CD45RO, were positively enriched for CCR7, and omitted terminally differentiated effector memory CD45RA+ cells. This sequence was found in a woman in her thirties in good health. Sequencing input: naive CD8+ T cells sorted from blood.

This CDR3 is CASSPWTSAYEQYF. The CDR3 coding sequence is TGTGCCAGCAGCCCGTGGACTAGCGCCTACGAGCAGTACTTC. The chain carries TRBV5-5 and TRBJ2-7, with TRBD2 identical over 9 bases. V lost 4 bases and J lost 2; bases outside the gene matches: 4. CDR3 length equals 14 residues. Germline CDR1 reads SGHKS; CDR2 reads YYEKEE (reference sequence).